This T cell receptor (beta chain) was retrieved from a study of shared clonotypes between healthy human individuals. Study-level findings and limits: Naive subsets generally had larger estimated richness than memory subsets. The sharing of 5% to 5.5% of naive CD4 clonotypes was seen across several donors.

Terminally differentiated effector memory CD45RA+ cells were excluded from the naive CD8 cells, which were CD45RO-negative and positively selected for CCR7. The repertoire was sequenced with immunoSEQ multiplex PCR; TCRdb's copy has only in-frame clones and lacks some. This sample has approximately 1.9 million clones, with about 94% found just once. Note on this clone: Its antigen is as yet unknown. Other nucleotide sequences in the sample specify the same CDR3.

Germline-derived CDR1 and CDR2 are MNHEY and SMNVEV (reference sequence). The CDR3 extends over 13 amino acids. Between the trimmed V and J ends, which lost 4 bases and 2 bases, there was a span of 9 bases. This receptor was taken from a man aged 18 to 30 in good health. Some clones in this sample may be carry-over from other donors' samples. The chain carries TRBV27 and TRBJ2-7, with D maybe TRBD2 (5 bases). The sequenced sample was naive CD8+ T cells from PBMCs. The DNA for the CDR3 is TGTGCCAGCAGTTGGGCGGGTGCCTACGAGCAGTACTTC. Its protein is CASSWAGAYEQYF.